These 11 T cell receptor beta chains were all obtained from the same sample, sequenced in a study of graft-versus-host responses after intestinal transplantation. Their specific antigens are unknown. Method: immunoSEQ multiplex PCR; TCRdb's copy keeps in-frame clones and lacks some. The top ten clones hold around 0.15% of a sample with just over 95,000 clones, roughly 92% of them seen once. This material consisted of unstimulated CD4+ T cells sorted from spleen or lymph node cells, taken before intestinal transplant. The receptor set was obtained from a human donor who received an intestinal transplant.

The chain carries TRBV6-6 and TRBJ2-7; D gene unclear. Trimming removed 6 bases at V and 7 bases at J, with 13 bases between. The CDR3 is 12 residues long. CDR1 and CDR2 (germline): MNHNY, SVGAGI (reference sequence). This CDR3 is CASRSEAFEQYF. In nucleotides, the CDR3 is TGTGCCAGCAGGTCAGAGGCTTTTGAGCAGTACTTC.

V is TRBV9 and J is TRBJ1-5, with D unresolved. The CDR3 loop spans 14 amino acids. CDR1 SGDLS and CDR2 YYNGEE come from the germline V gene. V was clipped by 4 bases and J by 6 bases, with 14 bases between them. The CDR3 sequence is CASSTLPAPQPQHF. The DNA for the CDR3 is TGTGCCAGCAGCACCCTACCCGCGCCTCAGCCCCAGCATTTT.

The chain recombines TRBV19 with TRBJ2-1; TRBD2 might be the D (5 bases). Germline values: CDR1 LNHDA, CDR2 SQIVND (reference sequence). This CDR3 has 16 residues. V lost 3 bases and J 0 bases, leaving 12 bases between the germline ends. As DNA, the CDR3 is TGTGCCAGTAGTATTTTGGCGGGCAGCTCCTACAATGAGCAGTTCTTC. This sequence encodes CASSILAGSSYNEQFF.

The DNA of the CDR3 is TGTGCCAGCAGTGAAGGTCTCGGGAGGTGGAATCACAATGAGCAGTTCTTC. Amino acid sequence: CASSEGLGRWNHNEQFF. This rearrangement joins TRBV6-1 to TRBJ2-1, with 7 bases matching TRBD2. Germline V CDR1 and CDR2: MNHNS, SASEGT. After removal of 1 base from V and 5 bases from J, the junction contained 11 bases not matched to a gene. This CDR3 is 17 amino acids long.

V is TRBV6-5 and J is TRBJ1-4; the match to TRBD1 covers 8 bases. The CDR3 loop spans 15 amino acids. The germline CDR1 and CDR2 sequences are MNHEY and SVGAGI. With 6 bases clipped from V and 6 bases from J, the junction kept 9 bases outside the gene matches. The CDR3 nucleotides read TGTGCCAGCAGCAGGCAGGGGGCTCAATATGAAAAACTGTTTTTT. Translated, it gives CASSRQGAQYEKLFF.

In nucleotides, the CDR3 is TGTGCCAGCAGTTTTGGGCAGCGGGTATCACCCCTCCACTTT. Translating gives CASSFGQRVSPLHF. V gene TRBV27 combines with J gene TRBJ1-6; D gene unclear. Germline CDR1 reads MNHEY; CDR2 reads SMNVEV (reference sequence). V gave up 3 bases and J gave up 10 bases, with 13 bases separating them. The CDR3 extends over 14 amino acids.

This clone was seen more than once but under ten times. The genes are TRBV5-1 and TRBJ2-1; TRBD2 is a possible D gene (5 bases). The germline gives CDR1 SGHRS, CDR2 YFSETQ. This CDR3 is built from 13 residues. Deletions cut 3 bases from V and 1 base from J, with 5 bases between. The chain's CDR3 is CASSSGSYNEQFF. The CDR3 DNA reads as TGCGCCAGCAGCTCGGGGTCCTACAATGAGCAGTTCTTC.

This chain connects TRBV16 to TRBJ2-7; 8 nucleotides agree with TRBD2. Trimming took 5 bases from V and 3 from J; bases not matched to a gene: 12. Germline-derived CDR1 and CDR2 are KGHSY and FQNENV. The CDR3 has 16 residues. CDR3 nucleotides: TGTGCCAGCAGCAGGGGTACGGGAGGGGATGTCTACGAGCAGTACTTC. This sequence encodes CASSRGTGGDVYEQYF.

J is TRBJ2-7 and V is TRBV6-1; the D is unclear. Between the trimmed V and J ends, which lost 4 bases and 3 bases, there was a span of 16 bases. This CDR3 comprises 15 residues. Germline assignment: CDR1 MNHNS and CDR2 SASEGT. CDR3 sequence: CASSGPGYKFYEQYF. The CDR3 bases are TGTGCCAGCAGTGGTCCAGGTTATAAATTCTACGAGCAGTACTTC.

V is TRBV6-7 and J is TRBJ1-2; D gene unclear. TRBV6-7 is reported as an ORF; its role is uncertain. V was cut by 11 bases and J by 3 bases, with 13 bases left in between. The CDR3 spans 12 residues. In nucleotides, the CDR3 is TGTGCCGATGCGGGAGAACACTATGGCTACACCTTC. This gives the protein CADAGEHYGYTF.

The J gene is TRBJ1-3, the V gene TRBV5-6; TRBD1 matches at 9 bases. CDR1 is SGHDT, CDR2 YYEEEE, per germline. The CDR3 extends over 18 amino acids. Trimming at V came to 3 bases and at J to 0 bases, leaving 10 bases not matched to a gene. The DNA of the CDR3 is TGTGCCAGCAGCTCAGGGACAGGGAGATTCCTCTCTGGAAACACCATATATTTT. Translation gives CASSSGTGRFLSGNTIYF. The variable domain in full, completed from reference TRBV5-6 and TRBJ1-3, reads DAGVTQSPTHLIKTRGQQVTLRCSPKSGHDTVSWYQQALGQGPQFIFQYYEEEERQRGNFPDRFSGHQFPNYSSELNVNALLLGDSALYLCASSSGTGRFLSGNTIYFGEGSWLTVV.